This entry lists 6 T cell receptor beta chains sequenced from one sample in a study of a mutant IDH1 vaccine in newly diagnosed glioma. Described time point: week 11, during vaccination. In every dose of vaccine, 300 ug of mutant IDH1 20-mer peptide was given alongside topical imiquimod. What these receptors recognize is not known. Assay: immunoSEQ multiplex PCR; the TCRdb copy retains only in-frame clones and omits some. The profile covers 50,000 to 65,000 clones, with 70% to 85% appearing a single time and 8.5% to 9.5% taken by the ten largest. The specimen comprised PBMCs, sampled from a glioma patient whose treatment included an IDH1 peptide vaccine. The receptors were gathered from a woman aged 45-65 years with glioma.

The V gene is TRBV2, the J gene TRBJ1-5, with no clear D. V was pared by 11 bases and J by 2 bases, with 10 bases between. The CDR3 sequence is 12 residues long. Germline V gene lookup returns CDR1 SNHLY and CDR2 FYNNEI. CDR3 loop: CASHLGNQPQHF. CDR3 nucleotide sequence: TGTGCCTCCCATCTAGGCAATCAGCCCCAGCATTTT. The full variable domain, in which reference TRBV2 and TRBJ1-5 provide the parts outside the CDR3, is EPEVTQTPSHQVTQMGQEVILRCVPISNHLYFYWYRQILGQKVEFLVSFYNNEISEKSEIFDDQFSVERPDGSNFTLKIRSTKLEDSAMYFCASHLGNQPQHFGDGTRLSIL.

The chain joins TRBV2 to TRBJ2-2; a possible D gene is TRBD2 (5 bases). The CDR3 is 15 amino acids. CDR1 and CDR2 (germline): SNHLY, FYNNEI. V was clipped by 5 bases and J by 7 bases, with 17 bases between them. CDR3 DNA: TGTGCCAGCAGTTGGAGGCCTCGAGGTGGCGGGGAGCTGTTTTTT. It yields the protein CASSWRPRGGGELFF.

This chain connects TRBV5-1 to TRBJ2-5; D possibly uses TRBD1 or TRBD2 (5 bases each). The CDR3 is 12 amino acids. V was trimmed by 4 bases and J by 5 bases, leaving 9 bases between them. The germline V gene encodes CDR1 SGHRS and CDR2 YFSETQ. The CDR3 is CASSRDGETQYF. Written as DNA, the CDR3 is TGCGCCAGCAGCAGGGACGGGGAGACCCAGTACTTC.

The V call is TRBV5-1, the J call TRBJ2-7, with D unresolved. V was clipped by 0 bases and J by 10 bases, with 11 bases between them. The CDR3 runs to 12 residues. The germline V gene has CDR1 SGHRS and CDR2 YFSETQ. Here the CDR3 reads CASSLDFESQYF. CDR3 nucleotide sequence: TGCGCCAGCAGCTTGGATTTCGAGAGTCAGTACTTC.

This rearrangement joins TRBV4-2 to TRBJ2-1; no reliable D call. V was shortened by 0 bases and J by 0 bases, with 3 bases between the two germline ends. CDR1 is LGHNA and CDR2 is YNFKEQ in the germline V gene. This CDR3 has 14 amino acids. In nucleotides, the CDR3 is TGTGCCAGCAGCCAAGACTCCTCCTACAATGAGCAGTTCTTC. This gives the protein CASSQDSSYNEQFF.

The chain uses TRBV6-1 and TRBJ2-5; 7 nucleotides match TRBD2. The CDR3 is made up of 13 amino acids. Germline assignment: CDR1 MNHNS and CDR2 SASEGT. Losses at the gene ends were 4 bases for V and 5 bases for J; bases not matched to a gene: 4. In DNA form, the CDR3 reads TGTGCCAGCAGTGTCACCGGGAGGGAGACCCAGTACTTC. It yields the protein CASSVTGRETQYF.